This T cell receptor (beta chain) was recorded in a study of T cells in Graves' hyperthyroidism and ophthalmopathy. This CDR3 is 13 amino acids long. V lost 0 bases and J lost 6, with 6 bases in between. Germline V gives CDR1 SGHAT, CDR2 FQNNGV. Each diagnosis drew on symptoms, thyroxine, TRAb, thyroid ultrasound and orbital computed tomography findings. The table lists this clonotype with many counts. No antigen is known for it. Amplification of TCR beta CDR3 regions used RNA as the template. HTBI primers were used for first-round RT-PCR of the TCR CDR3. MiXCR was run by TCRdb on the multiplex PCR reads, yielding one entry per CDR3 protein. The sample consists of under 350,000 distinct CDR3 sequences, approximately 17% of them appearing once. Overall study results and limits: Model predictions of ophthalmopathy came a median 6.5 months before onset. Clonotypes that were expanded in thyroid above 0.001 mostly appeared in blood too. Classification by a 13 V-J model distinguished ophthalmopathy from stable hyperthyroidism.

The TCR originated in a woman aged 60-70 years with Graves' ophthalmopathy. The specimen sequenced was blood. The chain has TRBV11-2 and TRBJ1-5, with no clear D. The CDR3: CASSLDGGQPQHF. CDR3 bases: TGTGCCAGCAGCTTAGACGGAGGTCAGCCCCAGCATTTT.